The 3 T cell receptor beta chains listed next were all sequenced from one sample in a study of beta chain features in type 1 diabetes. Expressed TCRB transcripts were sequenced because the entire RNA isolate underwent reverse transcription. Produced via immunoSEQ multiplex PCR; TCRdb's table is partial and in-frame only. This sample carries about 370,000 clones, about 15% of them seen once, and the ten largest clones take roughly 0.017%. Sequenced sample: naive CD4+ T cells from blood. The receptors come from a woman aged 18-29 years in good health.

V usage is TRBV7-2 and J usage is TRBJ2-5; the D gene is possibly TRBD2 (6 bases). This CDR3 contains 14 residues. From germline, CDR1 is SGHTA and CDR2 FQGNSA. V shed 2 bases and J shed 5 bases, with 12 bases lying between them. CDR3 sequence (DNA): TGTGCCAGCAGCTTATCCCCGGGAGCCGAGACCCAGTACTTC. Amino acids: CASSLSPGAETQYF.

The rearrangement joins TRBV2 to TRBJ2-3; D unresolved. This CDR3 is built from 13 residues. Germline CDR1 reads SNHLY; CDR2 reads FYNNEI. Trimming removed 3 bases from V and 2 bases from J, with 6 bases in between. CDR3 sequence reads: CASSDEYTDTQYF. CDR3 coding DNA: TGTGCCAGCAGTGACGAGTACACAGATACGCAGTATTTT. The whole variable domain, filled in from reference TRBV2 and TRBJ2-3, reads EPEVTQTPSHQVTQMGQEVILRCVPISNHLYFYWYRQILGQKVEFLVSFYNNEISEKSEIFDDQFSVERPDGSNFTLKIRSTKLEDSAMYFCASSDEYTDTQYFGPGTRLTVL.

The chain couples TRBV30 to TRBJ1-5; 8 bases match TRBD1. Germline V gene sequence: CDR1 GTSNPN, CDR2 SVGIG (reference sequence). The CDR3 has 14 residues. V lost 0 bases, J lost 7 bases, and 5 bases stayed unmatched. DNA of the CDR3: TGTGCCTGGAGTGTTGGACAGGGCCGGCAGCCCCAGCATTTT. Translated, it gives CAWSVGQGRQPQHF.